This T cell receptor (beta chain) comes out of a study of blood T cell repertoires in COVID-19. The CDR3 runs to 15 residues. V was trimmed by 2 bases and J by 5 bases, leaving 14 bases between them. The V gene's germline CDR1 is MNHEY and CDR2 SVGAGI. The data were produced by immunoSEQ multiplex PCR, yet TCRdb's version contains in-frame clones alone and is incomplete. The table shows about 120,000 clones, with about 83% occurring only once. J is TRBJ2-3 and V is TRBV6-5, with D perhaps matching TRBD1 (5 bases). Sequencing was done on a sample of PBMCs or T cells enriched from blood (not recorded which). The source is a woman aged 30 to 39 who had recovered from COVID-19. The chain's CDR3 is CASSYAGQGIDTQYF. Here the CDR3 DNA reads TGTGCCAGCAGTTACGCAGGACAAGGGATAGATACGCAGTATTTT.